The source of this T cell receptor beta chain is a study of PD-1 blockade in classical Hodgkin lymphoma. Study observations and caveats: The drivers behind the repertoire differences, possibly disease activity or prior therapy, remain undefined. According to reports, newly diagnosed patients had lower baseline TCR diversity than healthy donors, and relapsed/refractory patients had lower baseline TCR diversity still.

Worth noting for this clone: Its antigen is currently unknown.

Germline CDR1 LNHDA, CDR2 SQIVND (reference sequence). With 7 bases removed from V and 8 bases from J, the gap between germline ends came to 23 bases. The CDR3 loop spans 16 amino acids. TCRdb keeps only in-frame clones here, not all; method: immunoSEQ multiplex PCR. The sample records about 46,000 clones, roughly 93% being singletons. This sample's time point: newly diagnosed, previously untreated cHL patient sample. Comparator PBMCs were from newly diagnosed, untreated classical Hodgkin lymphoma. Specimen: peripheral blood mononuclear cells (PBMCs). The TCR comes from a human donor with classical Hodgkin lymphoma. The chain recombines TRBV19 with TRBJ1-4; D remains ambiguous. The DNA of the CDR3 is TGTGCCAGTACCTCGGCCAGGCCAGTCCTTTCCGAAAAACTGTTTTTT. Amino acid sequence: CASTSARPVLSEKLFF.